This T cell receptor (beta chain) was documented in a study of blood T cells in healthy people across ages. General study findings and limits: Changes in expanded clonotypes were possibly confounded, as the CMV status of donors was unknown.

Germline V gene lookup returns CDR1 SGHNT and CDR2 YENEEA. The CDR3 has 16 residues. As to this clonotype: Antigen specificity is unknown. One junction end disagrees with the germline gene, perhaps due to a read error.

A second PCR of roughly 7 to 11 cycles used a sample-barcoded 5' primer and a J-beta primer mix. Each sample provided no less than 3 million CDR3-containing paired-end reads. TCRdb ran MiXCR on the 5' RACE reads and lists one entry per CDR3 protein. In the table there are 750,000 or so distinct CDR3 sequences, roughly 25% of which are singletons. These data were also filed under a second study, of T cells of mothers and their children.

Sequencing was performed on blood. This TCR came from a boy younger than 18 in good health. The rearrangement joins TRBV11-3 to TRBJ2-3, with a weak D call TRBD2 (7 bases). The CDR3, as DNA: TGCGCCAGCAGCTCCTTCCTTGCGGGGGCGTGGGATACGCAGTATTTT. It translates to CASSSFLAGAWDTQYF. Based on the CDR3 plus reference TRBV11-3 and TRBJ2-3, the full variable domain is EAGVVQSPRYKIIEKKQPVAFWCNPISGHNTLYWYLQNLGQGPELLIRYENEEAVDDSQLPKDRFSAERLKGVDSTLKIQPAELGDSAVYLCASSSFLAGAWDTQYFGPGTRLTVL.